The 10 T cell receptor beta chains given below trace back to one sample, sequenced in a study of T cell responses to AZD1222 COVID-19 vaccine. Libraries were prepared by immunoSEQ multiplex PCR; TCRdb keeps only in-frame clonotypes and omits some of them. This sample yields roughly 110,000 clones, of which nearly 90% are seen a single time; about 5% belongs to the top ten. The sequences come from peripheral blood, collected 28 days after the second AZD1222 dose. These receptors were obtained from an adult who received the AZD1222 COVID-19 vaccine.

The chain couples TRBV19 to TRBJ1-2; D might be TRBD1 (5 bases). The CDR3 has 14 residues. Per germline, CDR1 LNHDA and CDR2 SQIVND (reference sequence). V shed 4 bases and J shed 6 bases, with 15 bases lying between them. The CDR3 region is CASSTGNGRDGYTF. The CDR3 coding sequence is TGTGCCAGTAGTACAGGGAACGGTCGGGATGGCTACACCTTC.

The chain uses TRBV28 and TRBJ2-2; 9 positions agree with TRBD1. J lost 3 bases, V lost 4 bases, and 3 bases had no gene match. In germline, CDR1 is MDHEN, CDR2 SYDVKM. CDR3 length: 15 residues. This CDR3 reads CASSWGQGYTGELFF. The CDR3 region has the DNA TGTGCCAGCAGTTGGGGACAGGGCTACACCGGGGAGCTGTTTTTT.

CDR3: CASSQRLAGSTDTQYF. The CDR3 bases are TGTGCCAGCAGCCAAAGACTAGCGGGGAGCACAGATACGCAGTATTTT. The chain uses TRBV3-1 (or the pseudogene TRBV3-2) and TRBJ2-3, with 11 bases lining up with TRBD2. Germline V lookup: CDR1 LGHDT, CDR2 YNNKEL (reference sequence). Trimming cost V 2 bases and J 0 bases; bases outside gene matches: 1. The CDR3 length is 16 residues.

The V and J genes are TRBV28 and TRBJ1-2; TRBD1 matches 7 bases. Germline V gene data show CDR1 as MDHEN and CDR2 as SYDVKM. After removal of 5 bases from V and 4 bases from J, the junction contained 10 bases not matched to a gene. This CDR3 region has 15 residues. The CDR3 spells CASSIGGTASYGYTF. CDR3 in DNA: TGTGCCAGCAGTATTGGAGGGACAGCGAGCTATGGCTACACCTTC.

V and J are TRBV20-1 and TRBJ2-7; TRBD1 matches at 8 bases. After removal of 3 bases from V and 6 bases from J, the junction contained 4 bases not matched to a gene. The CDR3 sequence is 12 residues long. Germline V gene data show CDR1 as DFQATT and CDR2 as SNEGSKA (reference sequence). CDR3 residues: CSASMTGVEQYF. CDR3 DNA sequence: TGCAGTGCTAGTATGACAGGGGTCGAGCAGTACTTC.

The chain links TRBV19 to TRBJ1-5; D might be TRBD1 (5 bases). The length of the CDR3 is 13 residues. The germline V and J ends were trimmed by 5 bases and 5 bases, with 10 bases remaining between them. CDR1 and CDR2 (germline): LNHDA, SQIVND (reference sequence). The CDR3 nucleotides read TGTGCCAGTAGTTGGGGGGGAGATCAGCCCCAGCATTTT. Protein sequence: CASSWGGDQPQHF. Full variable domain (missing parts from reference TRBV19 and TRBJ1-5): DGGITQSPKYLFRKEGQNVTLSCEQNLNHDAMYWYRQDPGQGLRLIYYSQIVNDFQKGDIAEGYSVSREKKESFPLTVTSAQKNPTAFYLCASSWGGDQPQHFGDGTRLSIL.

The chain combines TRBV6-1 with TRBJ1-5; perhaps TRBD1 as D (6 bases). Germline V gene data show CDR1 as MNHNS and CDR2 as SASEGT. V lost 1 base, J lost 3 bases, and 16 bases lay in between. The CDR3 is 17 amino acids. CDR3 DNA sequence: TGTGCCAGCAGTGAAGTCTTACGGGGGGCCTACAATCAGCCCCAGCATTTT. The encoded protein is CASSEVLRGAYNQPQHF.

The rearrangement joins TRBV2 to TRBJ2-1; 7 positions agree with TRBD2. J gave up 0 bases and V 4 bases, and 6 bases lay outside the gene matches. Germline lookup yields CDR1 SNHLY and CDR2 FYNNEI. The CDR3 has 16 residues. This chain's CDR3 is CASSATTSDSYNEQFF. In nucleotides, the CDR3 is TGTGCCAGCAGTGCAACCACTAGCGACTCCTACAATGAGCAGTTCTTC.

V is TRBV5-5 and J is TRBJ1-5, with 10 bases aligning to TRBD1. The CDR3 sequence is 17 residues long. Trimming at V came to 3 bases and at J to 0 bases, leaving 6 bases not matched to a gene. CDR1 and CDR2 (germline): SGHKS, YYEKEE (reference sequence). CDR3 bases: TGTGCCAGCAGCTCGACAGGGGGCTGGGGTAGCAATCAGCCCCAGCATTTT. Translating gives CASSSTGGWGSNQPQHF.

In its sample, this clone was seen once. CDR3 region: CATSAGGPNTEAFF. Here the CDR3 DNA reads TGTGCCACCAGTGCTGGGGGCCCGAACACTGAAGCTTTCTTT. The chain joins TRBV24-1 to TRBJ1-1; D is possibly TRBD1 (6 bases). V was clipped by 5 bases and J by 1 base, with 10 bases between them. Germline CDR1 reads KGHDR; CDR2 reads SFDVKD. The CDR3 runs to 14 residues.